The 27 T cell receptor beta chains below were found in one sample sequenced in a study of CD8 T cells in ankylosing spondylitis. TCRdb independently ran MiXCR on the 5' RACE reads; one entry per CDR3 protein. The sample records fewer than 400,000 distinct CDR3 sequences, roughly 15% being singletons. Sequenced sample: blood, either unsorted or a sorted T cell fraction (not recorded which). Receptors were obtained from a male donor with ankylosing spondylitis or in good health (not recorded which).

This clonotype appeared a few times. J is TRBJ2-7 and V is TRBV10-3; 12 nucleotides align to TRBD2. Germline V gives CDR1 ENHRY, CDR2 SYGVKD. Trimming at V came to 8 bases and at J to 4 bases, leaving 9 bases not matched to a gene. The CDR3 sequence is 15 residues long. The CDR3, as DNA: TGTGCCATCTCACCCCTAGCGGGAGGGCAATACGAGCAGTACTTC. It is translated as CAISPLAGGQYEQYF.

There are a few counts of this clonotype. The rearrangement joins TRBV5-1 to TRBJ2-3; perhaps TRBD2 as D (5 bases). The CDR3 loop spans 18 amino acids. The V gene's germline CDR1 is SGHRS and CDR2 YFSETQ. Trimming left V 0 bases short and J 4 bases short, with 21 bases between. CDR3 residues: CASSLGAVLGDGADTQYF. CDR3 sequence (DNA): TGCGCCAGCAGCTTGGGGGCCGTACTAGGTGATGGGGCAGATACGCAGTATTTT.

The V call is TRBV12-3 or TRBV12-4, the J call TRBJ2-2; D possibly corresponds to TRBD1 (6 bases). Trimming removed 4 bases from V and 6 bases from J, with 9 bases in between. This CDR3 comprises 13 residues. The chain's CDR3 is CASSSYRAGELFF. The DNA of the CDR3 is TGTGCCAGCAGTTCGTACAGGGCCGGGGAGCTGTTTTTT.

In regard to this clonotype: The conserved phenylalanine or tryptophan is not found at the CDR3 terminus, so this likely reflects a read error. V and J are TRBV12-3 or TRBV12-4 and TRBJ1-1; D uncertain. Deletions cut 3 bases from V and 3 bases from J, with 8 bases between. This CDR3 is built from 13 residues. The CDR3 coding sequence is TGTGCCAGCAGTTTTAACCGGGACACTGAAGCTTTCTTA. It specifies CASSFNRDTEAFL.

The chain combines TRBV4-1 with TRBJ1-2; maybe TRBD1 (5 bases). Germline CDR1 is MGHRA and CDR2 is YSYEKL. The CDR3 length is 14 residues. V shed 3 bases and J shed 6 bases, with 14 bases lying between them. Here the CDR3 DNA reads TGCGCCAGCAGCCAGGAGGAAGGGGAGAATGGCTACACCTTC. It is translated as CASSQEEGENGYTF.

V and J are TRBV12-3 or TRBV12-4 and TRBJ1-5; D unresolved. The CDR3 spans 14 residues. Trimming cost V 1 base and J 7 bases, with 11 bases left between them. The CDR3 loop is CASSLEIERQPQHF. The CDR3 coding sequence is TGTGCCAGCAGTTTAGAGATCGAAAGGCAGCCCCAGCATTTT.

The chain employs TRBV20-1 and TRBJ2-1; D perhaps matches TRBD2 (6 bases). V was clipped by 0 bases and J by 8 bases, with 17 bases between them. This CDR3 is 15 amino acids long. CDR1 DFQATT and CDR2 SNEGSKA come from the germline V gene (reference sequence). CDR3 bases: TGCAGTGCTAGAGATGGCCTAGCGCCAGGCTATGAGCAGTTCTTC. It yields the protein CSARDGLAPGYEQFF.

The rearrangement links TRBV12-3 or TRBV12-4 to TRBJ2-7, with D perhaps matching TRBD2 (6 bases). V dropped 4 bases and J dropped 3 bases, with 16 bases sitting between them. The length of the CDR3 is 15 residues. The CDR3 loop reads CASSSGLIQLYEQYF. DNA of the CDR3: TGTGCCAGCAGTTCGGGACTCATACAACTCTACGAGCAGTACTTC.

This clonotype was found a few times. This chain links TRBV4-1 with TRBJ2-1; 9 bases agree with TRBD2. Germline values: CDR1 MGHRA, CDR2 YSYEKL. V lost 0 bases to trimming and J lost 5 bases; unmatched junction nucleotides: 11. This CDR3 comprises 18 residues. The CDR3 nucleotides read TGCGCCAGCAGCCAAGATCGGGGCGGGGGGGCGTTGGACAATGAGCAGTTCTTC. Protein sequence: CASSQDRGGGALDNEQFF.

The J gene is TRBJ2-7, the V gene TRBV2; TRBD1 matches 9 bases. V dropped 7 bases and J dropped 9; count of bases not matched to a gene: 10. CDR3 size: 13 residues. From germline, CDR1 is SNHLY and CDR2 FYNNEI. For the CDR3, the DNA is TGTGCCAGCATGTCGGACAGGGGTCTCTGGCAGTACTTC. It encodes CASMSDRGLWQYF.

This clonotype was seen at least ten times. The genes are TRBV5-1 and TRBJ2-7; D may be TRBD1 (5 bases). CDR3 length: 13 amino acids. V lost 4 bases and J 1 base, leaving 9 bases between the germline ends. Germline loops: CDR1 SGHRS, CDR2 YFSETQ. The CDR3 sequence: CASSPGHSYEQYF. CDR3 DNA sequence: TGCGCCAGCAGCCCCGGACATTCCTACGAGCAGTACTTC.

This clonotype was recorded many times. The chain has TRBV29-1 and TRBJ1-2; 7 bases line up with TRBD1. CDR3 length equals 12 residues. The trim removed 7 bases at V and 3 bases at J, leaving 5 bases unmatched. CDR1 SQVTM and CDR2 ANQGSEA come from the germline V gene. The CDR3 DNA sequence: TGCAGCGCATTAGGGACAGACTATGGCTACACCTTC. It yields the protein CSALGTDYGYTF.

The table lists this clonotype with a count of one. Its ends do not fully match the called genes, so a read error is possible. This chain uses TRBV3-1 with TRBJ2-3, with 13 bases lining up with TRBD2. Germline loops: CDR1 LGHDT, CDR2 YNNKEL (reference sequence). This CDR3 has 18 residues. The chain's CDR3 is CATSQDLGLAGVTDTQYF. The CDR3 DNA is TGTGCCACCAGCCAAGATCTTGGACTAGCGGGAGTGACAGATACGCAGTATTTT.

This clonotype has just a few counts. This CDR3 is CSARASGRGQDEQFF. The CDR3 DNA is TGCAGTGCTAGGGCTAGCGGGAGGGGTCAGGATGAGCAGTTCTTC. The V and J genes are TRBV20-1 and TRBJ2-1; 12 bases line up with TRBD2. Germline V gene lookup returns CDR1 DFQATT and CDR2 SNEGSKA (reference sequence). This CDR3 is 15 amino acids long. V was clipped by 3 bases and J by 8 bases; unmatched bases: 8.

The table lists this clonotype with a few counts. The genes are TRBV25-1 and TRBJ2-1, with 7 bases that match TRBD2. The ends lost 2 bases at V and 0 bases at J; junction bases unmatched: 1. In germline, CDR1 is MGHDK, CDR2 SYGVNS. The length of the CDR3 is 15 residues. For the CDR3, the DNA is TGTGCCAGCAGTGAACCGGGGGGCTCCTACAATGAGCAGTTCTTC. Its translation: CASSEPGGSYNEQFF.

This rearrangement joins TRBV11-2 to TRBJ2-5; TRBD1 might be the D (7 bases). Germline V lookup: CDR1 SGHAT, CDR2 FQNNGV. This CDR3 comprises 15 residues. The V end was cut by 6 bases, the J end by 6 bases, with 20 bases between. CDR3: CASSTDRDFVQTQYF. CDR3 nucleotide sequence: TGTGCCAGCAGTACCGACAGGGACTTTGTTCAGACCCAGTACTTC.

The rearrangement uses TRBV12-3 or TRBV12-4 and TRBJ1-2; D is uncertain. This CDR3 is built from 13 residues. The germline V and J ends were trimmed by 3 bases and 7 bases, with 12 bases remaining between them. The DNA for the CDR3 is TGTGCCAGCAGTTTGGGCAGCCGCCCTGGCTACACCTTC. It codes for CASSLGSRPGYTF.

There are many counts of this clonotype. V usage is TRBV12-3 or TRBV12-4 and J usage is TRBJ2-7; D ambiguous. CDR3 length: 12 amino acids. V was pared by 8 bases and J by 3 bases, with 11 bases between. The CDR3 DNA reads TGTGCCAGCGGCAGGATATACTACGAGCAGTACTTC. Residues: CASGRIYYEQYF.

This clonotype was seen a handful of times. J is TRBJ1-1 and V is TRBV11-2, with a weak D call TRBD1 (5 bases). Germline-derived CDR1 and CDR2 are SGHAT and FQNNGV. This CDR3 has 14 residues. Trimming removed 2 bases from V and 5 bases from J, with 12 bases in between. Here the CDR3 DNA reads TGTGCCAGCAGCTTAACGCAGGGAGATACTGAAGCTTTCTTT. Protein product: CASSLTQGDTEAFF.

This clonotype showed up many times. This rearrangement joins TRBV5-1 to TRBJ2-4, with 7 bases fitting TRBD1. V lost 0 bases and J lost 8; bases outside the gene matches: 8. Germline-derived CDR1 and CDR2 are SGHRS and YFSETQ. CDR3 length: 15 amino acids. In DNA form, the CDR3 reads TGCGCCAGCAGCTTGGGCCCGATTACAGGGGACATTCAGTACTTC. Protein product: CASSLGPITGDIQYF.

This clonotype was counted between two and nine times. The chain combines TRBV5-1 with TRBJ2-3, with 9 nucleotides matching TRBD2. The length of the CDR3 is 16 residues. In germline, CDR1 is SGHRS, CDR2 YFSETQ. The V segment lost 0 bases and the J segment 8 bases; nucleotides outside the gene matches: 10. CDR3: CASSLEVAGAQGTQYF. CDR3 DNA sequence: TGCGCCAGCAGCTTGGAGGTAGCGGGGGCTCAGGGTACGCAGTATTTT.

This clonotype was detected ten times or more. The CDR3: CASSPRGGDTEAFF. In nucleotides, the CDR3 is TGCGCCAGCAGCCCTAGGGGAGGGGACACTGAAGCTTTCTTT. The chain recombines TRBV4-1 with TRBJ1-1; D is perhaps TRBD1 (5 bases). This CDR3 is built from 14 residues. V lost 4 bases to trimming and J lost 3 bases, with 12 bases between them. Germline V gene sequence: CDR1 MGHRA, CDR2 YSYEKL.

This clonotype was seen many times. This chain links TRBV5-1 with TRBJ2-1, with TRBD2 matching over 7 bases. Per germline, CDR1 SGHRS and CDR2 YFSETQ. With V trimmed by 3 bases and J by 7 bases, 10 bases remained unmatched. The CDR3 runs 15 residues. The CDR3 bases are TGCGCCAGCAGCTATATCGGCGGGAGCCCTAATGAGCAGTTCTTC. Translating it yields CASSYIGGSPNEQFF.

The chain has TRBV5-6 and TRBJ2-3; TRBD2 matches 14 bases. Germline V CDR1 and CDR2: SGHDT, YYEEEE. The V and J ends lost 3 bases and 1 base, in that order; junction bases with no gene match: 7. The CDR3 is 18 residues long. The CDR3 here is CASSSTSGGAGRTDTQYF. The CDR3 DNA sequence: TGTGCCAGCAGCTCGACTAGCGGGGGGGCCGGGCGCACAGATACGCAGTATTTT. The full variable domain, rest sourced from reference TRBV5-6 and TRBJ2-3, is DAGVTQSPTHLIKTRGQQVTLRCSPKSGHDTVSWYQQALGQGPQFIFQYYEEEERQRGNFPDRFSGHQFPNYSSELNVNALLLGDSALYLCASSSTSGGAGRTDTQYFGPGTRLTVL.

This sequence joins TRBV25-1 and TRBJ2-7, with 10 positions matching TRBD2. The CDR3 spans 15 residues. V was clipped by 1 base and J by 7 bases; unmatched bases: 7. The V gene's germline CDR1 is MGHDK and CDR2 SYGVNS. In DNA form, the CDR3 reads TGTGCCAGCAGTGAATCGCTAGCGGGAGTCCGGGAGCAGTACTTC. Translating it yields CASSESLAGVREQYF.

This clonotype has just a few counts. V usage is TRBV29-1 and J usage is TRBJ2-5; tentatively, D is TRBD1 (6 bases). Germline V gene sequence: CDR1 SQVTM, CDR2 ANQGSEA. CDR3 length: 13 residues. With 6 bases removed from V and 2 bases from J, the gap between germline ends came to 13 bases. The CDR3 loop is CSVEEQGQETQYF. The CDR3 nucleotides read TGCAGCGTCGAGGAACAGGGTCAAGAGACCCAGTACTTC.

This chain uses TRBV5-1 with TRBJ2-7; maybe TRBD2 (5 bases). The V end lost 2 bases, the J end lost 3 bases, and 12 bases lay between the germline ends. The germline gives CDR1 SGHRS, CDR2 YFSETQ. CDR3 length: 14 amino acids. CDR3 in amino acids: CASSFGSGNYEQYF. CDR3 bases: TGCGCCAGCAGCTTTGGTTCGGGAAACTACGAGCAGTACTTC.